This paragraph covers one TCR beta chain sequence. It lacks a known antigen. Within one base of it there is no much larger clone, and no base qualities were kept. Each collaborating institution followed its own protocols to collect whole blood in K2EDTA tubes. Collaborator samples were shipped for TCRbeta analysis as frozen whole blood, isolated PBMCs, or DNA extracted from either sample type. Reading from cysteine to phenylalanine, the CDR3 counts 11 amino acids. Only CDR3 DNA remains: 33 bases, in frame from the first base. V gives up 7 bases and J gives up 7 bases, and the segment between their germline ends measures 10 bases. In the germline V gene, CDR1 corresponds to SGHNT and CDR2 to YENEEA. The data were taken from a study of blood T cell repertoires in COVID-19 (dated by TCRdb to the early 2020s). Regarding the research as a whole: Samples covering the acute and convalescent phases of COVID-19 were provided by collaborators in the United States, Italy and Spain. The dataset comprised deeply sampled blood TCRbeta repertoires from subjects exposed to, actively infected with, or recovered from COVID-19. A freely available public database, intended as a resource for researchers studying the immune response to SARS-CoV-2, is where the repertoires were released. The material from the prospective study consisted of cDNA or gDNA derived from T cells, B-cell-depleted T cells, or PBMCs. Where available, HLA class I and class II types were taken from metadata supplied by the sample provider and were not determined by assay-based typing. Sample metadata almost always included a de-identified subject ID, COVID-19 status, age in years and sex. The samples were drawn from two sources: the first 160 participants of the ongoing ImmuneRACE study, and over 1,000 subjects contributed by 6 global collaborators.

Points the paper makes about the study in general: The quantity of clinical and demographic metadata differed by source and by participant and was supplied without curation.

TCRbeta CDR3 regions were amplified from genomic DNA using the immunoSEQ Assay, a bias-controlled multiplex PCR. The paper's processing steps were these. The number of nucleated cells in each sample was estimated by amplification of reference gene primers within the assay. To quantify the absolute abundance of each unique TCRbeta CDR3 rearrangement, sequence reads were collapsed and filtered. For each sample, productive Simpson clonality was calculated by taking the square root of Simpson's diversity index across productive rearrangements. In TCRdb, the immuneACCESS table is reduced to in-frame sequences with V and J assigned. These tables do not hold every clone; where another copy was compared, an unresolved V gene accounts for under half, and the others remain unexplained. V, J and clone size derive from that table, while D and trimming were established from the DNA sequence. The sample table records 150,000 to 200,000 clones; 78% of these occur just once. The ten largest clonotypes hold about 2.8% of the sample.

This TCR was sampled from a woman aged 80 or over with active or convalescent COVID-19. Recombination connected TRBV11-3 to TRBJ1-1; the D gene is unclear. Specimen: peripheral blood. CDR3 region: CASTPRIEAFF. At the DNA level, the sequence is TGTGCCAGCACCCCGAGGATTGAAGCTTTCTTT.